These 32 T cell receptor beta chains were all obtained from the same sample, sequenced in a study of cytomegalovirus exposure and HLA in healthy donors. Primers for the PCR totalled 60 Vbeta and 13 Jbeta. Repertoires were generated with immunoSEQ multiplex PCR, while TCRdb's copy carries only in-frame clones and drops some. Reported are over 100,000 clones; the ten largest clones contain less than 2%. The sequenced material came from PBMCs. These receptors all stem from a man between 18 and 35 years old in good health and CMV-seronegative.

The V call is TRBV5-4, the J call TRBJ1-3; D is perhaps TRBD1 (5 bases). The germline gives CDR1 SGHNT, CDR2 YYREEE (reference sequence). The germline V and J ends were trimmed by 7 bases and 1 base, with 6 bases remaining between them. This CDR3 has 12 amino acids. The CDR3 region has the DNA TGTGCCAGCGCAGGGTCTGGAAACACCATATATTTT. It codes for CASAGSGNTIYF.

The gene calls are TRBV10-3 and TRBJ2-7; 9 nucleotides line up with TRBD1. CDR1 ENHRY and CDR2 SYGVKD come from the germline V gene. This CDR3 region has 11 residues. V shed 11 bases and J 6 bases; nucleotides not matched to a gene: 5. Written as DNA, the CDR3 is TGTGCCGCCGGGACAGGGCTCGAGCAGTACTTC. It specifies CAAGTGLEQYF.

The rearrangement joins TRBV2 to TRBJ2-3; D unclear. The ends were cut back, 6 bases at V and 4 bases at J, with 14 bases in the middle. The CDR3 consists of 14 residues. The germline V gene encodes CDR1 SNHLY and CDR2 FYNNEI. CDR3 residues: CASRRWLAADTQYF. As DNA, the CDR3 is TGTGCCAGCAGGAGGTGGTTGGCGGCAGATACGCAGTATTTT.

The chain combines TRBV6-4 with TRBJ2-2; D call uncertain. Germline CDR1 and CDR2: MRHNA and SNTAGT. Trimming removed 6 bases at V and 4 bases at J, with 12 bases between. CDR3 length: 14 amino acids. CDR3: CASSFSAGTGELFF. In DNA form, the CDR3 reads TGTGCCAGCAGCTTCTCCGCCGGCACCGGGGAGCTGTTTTTT.

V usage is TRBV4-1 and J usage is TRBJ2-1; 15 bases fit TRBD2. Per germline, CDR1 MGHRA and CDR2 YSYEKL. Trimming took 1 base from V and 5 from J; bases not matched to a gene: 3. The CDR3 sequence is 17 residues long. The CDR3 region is CASSQGGLAGGNNEQFF. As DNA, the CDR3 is TGCGCCAGCAGCCAAGGCGGACTAGCGGGGGGGAACAATGAGCAGTTCTTC.

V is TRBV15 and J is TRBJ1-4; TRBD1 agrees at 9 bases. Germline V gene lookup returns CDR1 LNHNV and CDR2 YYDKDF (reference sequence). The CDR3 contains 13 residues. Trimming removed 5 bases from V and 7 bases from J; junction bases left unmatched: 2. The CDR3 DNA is TGTGCCACCAGCCTGGACAGGGGTGAAAAACTGTTTTTT. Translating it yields CATSLDRGEKLFF.

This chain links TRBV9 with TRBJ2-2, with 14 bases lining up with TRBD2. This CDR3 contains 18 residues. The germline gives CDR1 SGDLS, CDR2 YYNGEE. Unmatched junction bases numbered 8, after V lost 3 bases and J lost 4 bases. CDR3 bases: TGTGCCAGCAGCGCAGGACTAGCGGGAGGAGTGAGCACCGGGGAGCTGTTTTTT. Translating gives CASSAGLAGGVSTGELFF.

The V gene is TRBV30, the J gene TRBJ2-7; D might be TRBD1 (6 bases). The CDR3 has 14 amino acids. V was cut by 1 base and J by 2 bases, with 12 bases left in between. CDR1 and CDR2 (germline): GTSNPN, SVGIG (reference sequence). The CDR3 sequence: CAWSAGPGAYEQYF. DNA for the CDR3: TGTGCCTGGAGTGCTGGGCCAGGGGCCTACGAGCAGTACTTC.

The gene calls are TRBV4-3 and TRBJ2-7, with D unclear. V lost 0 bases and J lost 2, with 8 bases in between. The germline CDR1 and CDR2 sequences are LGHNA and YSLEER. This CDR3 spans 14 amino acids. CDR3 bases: TGCGCCAGCAGCCAAGATCGGCGGACCTACGAGCAGTACTTC. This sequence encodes CASSQDRRTYEQYF.

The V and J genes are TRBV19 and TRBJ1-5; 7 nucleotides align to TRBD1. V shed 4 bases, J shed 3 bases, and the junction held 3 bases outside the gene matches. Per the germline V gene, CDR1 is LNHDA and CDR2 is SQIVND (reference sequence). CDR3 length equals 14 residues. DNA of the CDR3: TGTGCCAGTAGTAAGGACAGGTTCAATCAGCCCCAGCATTTT. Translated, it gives CASSKDRFNQPQHF.

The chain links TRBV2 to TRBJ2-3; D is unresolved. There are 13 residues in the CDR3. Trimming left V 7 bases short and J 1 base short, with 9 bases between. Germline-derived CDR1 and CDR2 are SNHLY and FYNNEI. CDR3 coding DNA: TGTGCCAGCACCCCCCGGGGCACAGATACGCAGTATTTT. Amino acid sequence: CASTPRGTDTQYF.

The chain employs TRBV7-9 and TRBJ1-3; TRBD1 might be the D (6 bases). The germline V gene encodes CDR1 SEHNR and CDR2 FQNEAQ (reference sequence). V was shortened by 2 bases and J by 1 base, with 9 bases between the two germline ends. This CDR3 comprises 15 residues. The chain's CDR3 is CASSLTGLSGNTIYF. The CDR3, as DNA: TGTGCCAGCAGCTTAACAGGGCTTTCTGGAAACACCATATATTTT.

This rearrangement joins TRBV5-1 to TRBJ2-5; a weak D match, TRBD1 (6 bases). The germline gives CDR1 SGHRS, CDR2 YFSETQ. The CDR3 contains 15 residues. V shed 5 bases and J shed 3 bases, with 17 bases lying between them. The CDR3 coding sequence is TGCGCCAGCAGTAGAACAGGGTCGGCCGAAGAGACCCAGTACTTC. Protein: CASSRTGSAEETQYF.

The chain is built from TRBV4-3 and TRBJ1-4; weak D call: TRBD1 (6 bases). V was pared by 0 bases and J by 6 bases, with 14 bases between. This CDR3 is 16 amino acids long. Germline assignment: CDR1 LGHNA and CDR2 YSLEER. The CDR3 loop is CASSQDWGAGDEKLFF. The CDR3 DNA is TGCGCCAGCAGCCAAGATTGGGGTGCAGGGGATGAAAAACTGTTTTTT.

The CDR3 nucleotides are TGTGCCAGCTCACAAACTAGCGGGAGTCCCTACGAGCAGTACTTC. Amino acids: CASSQTSGSPYEQYF. J is TRBJ2-7 and V is TRBV18, with 11 bases identical to TRBD2. CDR3 length: 15 residues. CDR1 KGHSH and CDR2 LQKENI come from the germline V gene. V gave up 4 bases and J gave up 2 bases; unmatched junction bases: 4.

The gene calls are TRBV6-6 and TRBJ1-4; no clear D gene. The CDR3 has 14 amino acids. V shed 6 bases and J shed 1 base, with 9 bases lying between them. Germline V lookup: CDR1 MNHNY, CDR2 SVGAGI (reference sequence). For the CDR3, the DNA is TGTGCCAGCAGGAAGCAGGAAACTAATGAAAAACTGTTTTTT. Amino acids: CASRKQETNEKLFF.

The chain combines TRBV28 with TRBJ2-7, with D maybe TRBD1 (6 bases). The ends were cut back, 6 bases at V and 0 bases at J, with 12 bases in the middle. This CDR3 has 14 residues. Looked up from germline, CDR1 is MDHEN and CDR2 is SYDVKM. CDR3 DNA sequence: TGTGCCAGCAGGCATAAAGGGGGCTCCTACGAGCAGTACTTC. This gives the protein CASRHKGGSYEQYF.

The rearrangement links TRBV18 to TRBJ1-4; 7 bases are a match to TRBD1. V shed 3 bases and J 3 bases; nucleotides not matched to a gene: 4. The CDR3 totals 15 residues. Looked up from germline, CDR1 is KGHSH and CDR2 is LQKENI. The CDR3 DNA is TGTGCCAGCTCACCCAGGACAGGCCCTAATGAAAAACTGTTTTTT. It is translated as CASSPRTGPNEKLFF.

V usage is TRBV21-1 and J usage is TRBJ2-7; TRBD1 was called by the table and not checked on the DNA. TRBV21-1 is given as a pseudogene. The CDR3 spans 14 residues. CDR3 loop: CASSKASRAGEQYF. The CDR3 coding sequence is TGTGCCAGCAGCAAAGCCTCCAGGGCCGGCGAGCAGTACTTC.

For the CDR3, the DNA is TGCGCCAGCAGCGGGGGACAGGCCACTGAAGCTTTCTTT. This gives the protein CASSGGQATEAFF. V usage is TRBV5-1 and J usage is TRBJ1-1; TRBD1 agrees at 8 bases. CDR3 length: 13 amino acids. The germline V gene has CDR1 SGHRS and CDR2 YFSETQ. Germline trimming cut 4 bases from V and 4 bases from J; bases unmatched to any gene: 3.

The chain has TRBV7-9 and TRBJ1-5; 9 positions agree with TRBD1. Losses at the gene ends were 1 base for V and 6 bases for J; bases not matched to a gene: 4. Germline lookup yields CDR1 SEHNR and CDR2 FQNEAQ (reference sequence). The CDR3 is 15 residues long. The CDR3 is CASSLEATGGQPQHF. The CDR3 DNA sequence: TGTGCCAGCAGCTTAGAGGCGACAGGGGGTCAGCCCCAGCATTTT. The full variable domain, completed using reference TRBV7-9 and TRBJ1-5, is DTGVSQNPRHKITKRGQNVTFRCDPISEHNRLYWYRQTLGQGPEFLTYFQNEAQLEKSRLLSDRFSAERPKGSFSTLEIQRTEQGDSAMYLCASSLEATGGQPQHFGDGTRLSIL.

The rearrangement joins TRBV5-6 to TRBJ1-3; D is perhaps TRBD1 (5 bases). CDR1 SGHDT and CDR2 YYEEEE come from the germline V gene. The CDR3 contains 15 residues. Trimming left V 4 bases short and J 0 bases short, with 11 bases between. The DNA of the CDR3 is TGTGCCAGCAGCCCTGACAGCCACTCTGGAAACACCATATATTTT. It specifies CASSPDSHSGNTIYF.

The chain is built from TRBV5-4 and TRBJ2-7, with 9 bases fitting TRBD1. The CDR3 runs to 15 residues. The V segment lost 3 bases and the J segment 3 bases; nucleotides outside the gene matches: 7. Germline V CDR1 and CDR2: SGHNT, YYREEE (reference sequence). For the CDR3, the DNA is TGTGCCAGCAGCTCACCCCGGGACAGGGACTACGAGCAGTACTTC. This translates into CASSSPRDRDYEQYF. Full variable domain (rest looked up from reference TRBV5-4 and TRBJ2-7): ETGVTQSPTHLIKTRGQQVTLRCSSQSGHNTVSWYQQALGQGPQFIFQYYREEENGRGNFPPRFSGLQFPNYSSELNVNALELDDSALYLCASSSPRDRDYEQYFGPGTRLTVT.

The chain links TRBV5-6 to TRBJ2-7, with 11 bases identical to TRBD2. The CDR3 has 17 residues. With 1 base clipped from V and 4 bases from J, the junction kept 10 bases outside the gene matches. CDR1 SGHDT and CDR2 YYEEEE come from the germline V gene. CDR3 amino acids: CASSLTSGRIPPYEQYF. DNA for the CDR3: TGTGCCAGCAGCTTGACTAGCGGGAGAATACCCCCTTACGAGCAGTACTTC.

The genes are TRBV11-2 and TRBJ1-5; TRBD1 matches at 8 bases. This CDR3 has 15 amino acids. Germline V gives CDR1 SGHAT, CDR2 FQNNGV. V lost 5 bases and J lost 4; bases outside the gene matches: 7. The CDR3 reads CASSPQGARNQPQHF. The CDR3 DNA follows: TGTGCCAGCAGCCCTCAGGGGGCAAGGAATCAGCCCCAGCATTTT.

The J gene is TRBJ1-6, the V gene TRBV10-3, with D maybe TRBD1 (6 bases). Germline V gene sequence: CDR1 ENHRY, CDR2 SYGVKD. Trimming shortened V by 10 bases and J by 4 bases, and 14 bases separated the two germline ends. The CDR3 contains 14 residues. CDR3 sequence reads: CATSGQSYNSPLHF. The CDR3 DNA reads TGTGCCACCTCCGGACAGTCATATAATTCACCCCTCCACTTT.

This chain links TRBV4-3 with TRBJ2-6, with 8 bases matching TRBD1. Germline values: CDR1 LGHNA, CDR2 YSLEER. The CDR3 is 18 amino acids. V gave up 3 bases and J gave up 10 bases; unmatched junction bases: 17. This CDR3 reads CASSQAHPDRVNLNVLTF. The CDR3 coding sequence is TGCGCCAGCAGCCAGGCGCACCCGGACAGGGTCAACTTAAACGTCCTGACTTTC.

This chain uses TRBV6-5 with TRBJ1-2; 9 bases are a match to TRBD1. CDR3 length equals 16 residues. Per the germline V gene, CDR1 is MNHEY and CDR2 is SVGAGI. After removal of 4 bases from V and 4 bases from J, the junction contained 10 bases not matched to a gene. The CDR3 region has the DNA TGTGCCAGCAGTTGGGGGAGCGACAGGGGGAGCTATGGCTACACCTTC. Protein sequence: CASSWGSDRGSYGYTF.

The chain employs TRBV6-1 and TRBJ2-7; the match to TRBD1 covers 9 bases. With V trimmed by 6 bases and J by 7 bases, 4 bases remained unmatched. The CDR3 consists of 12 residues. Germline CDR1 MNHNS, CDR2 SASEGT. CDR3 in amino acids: CASRRTGEEQYF. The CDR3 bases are TGTGCCAGCAGGAGGACAGGGGAGGAGCAGTACTTC.

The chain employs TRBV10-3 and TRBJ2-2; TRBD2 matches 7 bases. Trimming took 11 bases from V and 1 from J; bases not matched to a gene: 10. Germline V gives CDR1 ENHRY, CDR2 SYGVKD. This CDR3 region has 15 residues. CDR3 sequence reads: CAVPGERGNTGELFF. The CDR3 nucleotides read TGTGCCGTCCCCGGGGAGCGGGGGAACACCGGGGAGCTGTTTTTT.

This CDR3 reads CASSSPLGGGMNTEAFF. The CDR3 DNA reads TGTGCCAGCAGCTCTCCCCTCGGGGGAGGAATGAACACTGAAGCTTTCTTT. This sequence joins TRBV4-2 and TRBJ1-1; D may be TRBD1 (5 bases). Trimming stripped 5 bases from V and 0 bases from J, with 19 bases between. The CDR3 sequence is 17 residues long. The V gene's germline CDR1 is LGHNA and CDR2 YNFKEQ.

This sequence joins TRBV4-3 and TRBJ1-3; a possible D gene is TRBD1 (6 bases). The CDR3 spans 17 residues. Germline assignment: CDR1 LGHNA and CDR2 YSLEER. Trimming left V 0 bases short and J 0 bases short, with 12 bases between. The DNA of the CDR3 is TGCGCCAGCAGCCAAGATCGCGGGGGCCTCTCTGGAAACACCATATATTTT. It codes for CASSQDRGGLSGNTIYF.